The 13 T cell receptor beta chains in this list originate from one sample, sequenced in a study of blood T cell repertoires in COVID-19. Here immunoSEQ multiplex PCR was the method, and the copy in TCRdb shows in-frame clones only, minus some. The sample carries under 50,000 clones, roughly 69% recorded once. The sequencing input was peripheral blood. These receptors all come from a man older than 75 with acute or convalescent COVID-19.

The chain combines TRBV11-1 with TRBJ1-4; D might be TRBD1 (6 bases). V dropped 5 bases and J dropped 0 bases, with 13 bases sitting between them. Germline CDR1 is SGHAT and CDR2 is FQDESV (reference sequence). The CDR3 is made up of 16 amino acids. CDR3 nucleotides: TGTGCCAGCAGCGCAAACAGGGCTGCAACTAATGAAAAACTGTTTTTT. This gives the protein CASSANRAATNEKLFF.

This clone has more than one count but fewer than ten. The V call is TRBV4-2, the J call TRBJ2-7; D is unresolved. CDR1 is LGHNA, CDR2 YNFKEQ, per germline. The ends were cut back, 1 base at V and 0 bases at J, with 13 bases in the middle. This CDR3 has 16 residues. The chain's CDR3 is CASSQVFLSSSYEQYF. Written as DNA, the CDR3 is TGTGCCAGCAGCCAAGTGTTCCTTAGTAGCTCCTACGAGCAGTACTTC.

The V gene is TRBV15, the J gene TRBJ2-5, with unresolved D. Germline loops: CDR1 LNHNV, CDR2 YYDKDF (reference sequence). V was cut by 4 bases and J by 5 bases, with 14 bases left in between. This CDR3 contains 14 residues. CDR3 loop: CATSTVEARETQYF. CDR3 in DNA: TGTGCCACCAGCACGGTCGAGGCCCGGGAGACCCAGTACTTC.

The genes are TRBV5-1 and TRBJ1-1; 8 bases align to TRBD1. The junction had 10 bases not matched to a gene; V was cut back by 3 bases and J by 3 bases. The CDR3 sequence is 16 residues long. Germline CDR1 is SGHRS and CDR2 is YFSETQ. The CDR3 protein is CASSSELTGEDTEAFF. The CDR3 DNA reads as TGCGCCAGCAGCTCGGAACTGACAGGGGAAGACACTGAAGCTTTCTTT.

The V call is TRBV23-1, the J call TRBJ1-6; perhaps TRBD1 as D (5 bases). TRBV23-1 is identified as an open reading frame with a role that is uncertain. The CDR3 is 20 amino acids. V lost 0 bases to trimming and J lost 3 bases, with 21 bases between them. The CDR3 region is CASSQSVTRVTIIYNSPLHF. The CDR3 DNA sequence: TGCGCCAGCAGTCAATCGGTAACCAGGGTGACCATTATCTATAATTCACCCCTCCACTTT.

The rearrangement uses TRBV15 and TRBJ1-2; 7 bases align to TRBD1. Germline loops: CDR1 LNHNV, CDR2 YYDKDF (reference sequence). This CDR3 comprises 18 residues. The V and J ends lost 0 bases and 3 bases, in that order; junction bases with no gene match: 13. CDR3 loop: CATSRDGTVVGGYYGYTF. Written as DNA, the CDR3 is TGTGCCACCAGCAGAGATGGGACCGTGGTAGGGGGCTACTATGGCTACACCTTC.

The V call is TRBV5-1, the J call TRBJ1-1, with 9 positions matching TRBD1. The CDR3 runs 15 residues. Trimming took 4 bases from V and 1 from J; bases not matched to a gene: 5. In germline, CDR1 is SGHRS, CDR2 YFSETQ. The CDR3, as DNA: TGCGCCAGCAGCACCTGGACAGGGGAGAACACTGAAGCTTTCTTT. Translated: CASSTWTGENTEAFF.

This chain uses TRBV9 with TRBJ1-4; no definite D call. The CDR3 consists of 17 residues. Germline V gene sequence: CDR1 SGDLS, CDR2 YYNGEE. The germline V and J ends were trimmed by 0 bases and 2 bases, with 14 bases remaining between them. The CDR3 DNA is TGTGCCAGCAGCGTAGGGGGAGCAGGTGGCACTAATGAAAAACTGTTTTTT. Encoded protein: CASSVGGAGGTNEKLFF.

The CDR3 reads CASSPTGQRGGYTF. CDR3 DNA sequence: TGTGCCAGCAGTCCCACGGGACAACGAGGCGGCTACACCTTC. The rearrangement uses TRBV6-5 and TRBJ1-2; a weak D match, TRBD1 (6 bases). V was cut by 5 bases and J by 8 bases, with 18 bases left in between. This CDR3 contains 14 residues. Germline V gives CDR1 MNHEY, CDR2 SVGAGI.

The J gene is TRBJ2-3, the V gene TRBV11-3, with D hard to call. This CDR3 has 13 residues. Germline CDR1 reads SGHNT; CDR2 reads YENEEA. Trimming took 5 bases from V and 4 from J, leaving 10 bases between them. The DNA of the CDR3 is TGTGCCAGCAGCCAGCGCTCGTCAGATACGCAGTATTTT. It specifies CASSQRSSDTQYF.

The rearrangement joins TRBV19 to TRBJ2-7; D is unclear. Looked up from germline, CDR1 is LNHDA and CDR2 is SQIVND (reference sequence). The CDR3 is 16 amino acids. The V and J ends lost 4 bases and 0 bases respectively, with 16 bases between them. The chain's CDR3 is CASSREGEASSYEQYF. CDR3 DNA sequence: TGTGCCAGTAGTAGAGAAGGTGAGGCGAGCTCCTACGAGCAGTACTTC.

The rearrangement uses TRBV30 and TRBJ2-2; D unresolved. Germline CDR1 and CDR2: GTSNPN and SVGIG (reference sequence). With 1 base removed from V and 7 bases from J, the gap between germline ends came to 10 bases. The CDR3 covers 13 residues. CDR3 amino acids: CAWSEQLGGELFF. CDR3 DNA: TGTGCCTGGAGTGAACAGTTGGGCGGGGAGCTGTTTTTT.

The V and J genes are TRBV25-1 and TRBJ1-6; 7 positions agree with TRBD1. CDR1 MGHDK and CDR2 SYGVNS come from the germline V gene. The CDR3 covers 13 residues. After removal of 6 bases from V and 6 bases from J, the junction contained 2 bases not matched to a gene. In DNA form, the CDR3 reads TGTGCCAGCAGGACAGGGACTAATTCACCCCTCCACTTT. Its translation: CASRTGTNSPLHF.